Following are 4 T cell receptor beta chains from one sample sequenced in a study of CD8 T cells in ankylosing spondylitis. MiXCR was run by TCRdb on the 5' RACE reads, yielding one entry per CDR3 protein. The sample lists fewer than 550,000 distinct CDR3 sequences; approximately 5.3% were seen once. General observations from the study: One TCR beta motif, made up of under ten highly homologous variants, appeared characteristic of ankylosing spondylitis blood.

Their antigens remain unidentified. The specimen was blood, either unsorted or a sorted T cell fraction (not recorded which). These receptors were obtained from a male donor with ankylosing spondylitis.

This clonotype occurred many times. V gene TRBV27 combines with J gene TRBJ1-1; D gene unclear. The V gene lost 0 bases and the J gene lost 1 base, with 9 bases spanning the gap. CDR1 is MNHEY, CDR2 SMNVEV, per germline (reference sequence). The CDR3 has 15 residues. In DNA form, the CDR3 reads TGTGCCAGCAGTTTATCGGCTGTCTGGAACACTGAAGCTTTCTTT. Encoded protein: CASSLSAVWNTEAFF.

This clonotype was seen ten or more times. The chain recombines TRBV20-1 with TRBJ2-1, with a tentative D call TRBD2 (7 bases). The CDR3 is 14 residues long. CDR1 and CDR2 from the germline V gene are DFQATT and SNEGSKA (reference sequence). As DNA, the CDR3 is TGCAGGCTTCTCACGGGGGGCTCTTACAATGAGCAGTTCTTC. Its protein is CRLLTGGSYNEQFF.

This clonotype was picked up many times. The rearrangement links TRBV12-5 to TRBJ1-1; D is perhaps TRBD1 (5 bases). The CDR3 loop spans 13 amino acids. Trimming took off 3 bases at V and 4 bases at J, with 9 bases between the two ends. The germline gives CDR1 LGHNT, CDR2 FRNRAP. CDR3 protein: CASGLVGGTEAFF. CDR3 sequence (DNA): TGTGCTAGTGGTTTAGTGGGGGGCACTGAAGCTTTCTTT.

This clonotype was seen repeatedly, ten times or more. This rearrangement joins TRBV5-4 to TRBJ2-3; 7 positions agree with TRBD2. V shed 4 bases, J shed 5 bases, and the junction held 10 bases outside the gene matches. The CDR3 contains 15 residues. Germline CDR1 reads SGHNT; CDR2 reads YYREEE (reference sequence). The CDR3 sequence: CASSGERERGDTQYF. DNA of the CDR3: TGTGCCAGCAGCGGGGAGCGGGAAAGGGGAGATACGCAGTATTTT.